The 32 T cell receptor beta chains below were found in one sample sequenced in a study of cytomegalovirus exposure and HLA in healthy donors. Amplification used 60 Vbeta primers and 13 Jbeta primers. The data were produced by immunoSEQ multiplex PCR, yet TCRdb's version contains in-frame clones alone and is incomplete. The sample records a few hundred thousand clones, 84% being singletons. Input material: PBMCs. The receptors stem from a woman in her 40s in good health and CMV-seropositive.

This chain links TRBV30 with TRBJ1-1, with TRBD1 matching over 9 bases. The CDR3 covers 13 residues. Per the germline V gene, CDR1 is GTSNPN and CDR2 is SVGIG (reference sequence). Trimming at V came to 8 bases and at J to 5 bases, leaving 9 bases not matched to a gene. The CDR3 sequence: CALEDDRGTEAFF. The CDR3 bases are TGTGCCCTAGAAGACGACAGGGGGACTGAAGCTTTCTTT.

In DNA form, the CDR3 reads TGTGCCAGCAGCTCTAGGGGACTAGCGGGATCCTACGAGCAGTACTTC. Its protein is CASSSRGLAGSYEQYF. The V gene is TRBV9, the J gene TRBJ2-7; 13 bases line up with TRBD2. Trimming cost V 4 bases and J 1 base; bases outside gene matches: 5. This CDR3 has 16 amino acids. Germline V gene lookup returns CDR1 SGDLS and CDR2 YYNGEE.

The rearrangement joins TRBV11-3 to TRBJ2-7; 9 bases agree with TRBD1. The CDR3 extends over 16 amino acids. Germline trimming cut 5 bases from V and 0 bases from J; bases unmatched to any gene: 8. Per germline, CDR1 SGHNT and CDR2 YENEEA. The CDR3, as DNA: TGTGCCAGCAGCACCGGACAGGGGCCCCACTCCTACGAGCAGTACTTC. It is translated as CASSTGQGPHSYEQYF. Combining the CDR3 with reference TRBV11-3 and TRBJ2-7 gives the whole variable domain EAGVVQSPRYKIIEKKQPVAFWCNPISGHNTLYWYLQNLGQGPELLIRYENEEAVDDSQLPKDRFSAERLKGVDSTLKIQPAELGDSAVYLCASSTGQGPHSYEQYFGPGTRLTVT.

This chain joins TRBV7-8 and TRBJ1-3; possibly TRBD1 for D (6 bases). Germline V gene lookup returns CDR1 SGHVS and CDR2 FQNEAQ. The CDR3 is 16 residues long. Deletions cut 1 base from V and 2 bases from J, with 12 bases between. The CDR3 DNA reads as TGTGCCAGCAGCTTAGTGTGGGGGCTGACTGGAAACACCATATATTTT. It yields the protein CASSLVWGLTGNTIYF.

About this clone: Other DNA sequences in this specimen translate into the identical CDR3. J is TRBJ2-1 and V is TRBV6-5, with D perhaps matching TRBD1 (5 bases). Deletions cut 2 bases from V and 6 bases from J, with 5 bases between. The CDR3 length is 12 residues. The germline CDR1 and CDR2 sequences are MNHEY and SVGAGI. CDR3 coding DNA: TGTGCCAGCAGTTACAGGGGCAATGAGCAGTTCTTC. Amino acid sequence: CASSYRGNEQFF.

This chain uses TRBV28 with TRBJ2-7; 10 bases match TRBD2. CDR3 size: 13 residues. V shed 10 bases and J 2 bases; nucleotides not matched to a gene: 5. Germline CDR1 is MDHEN and CDR2 is SYDVKM. The CDR3 nucleotides are TGTGCCACCGGGACTAGCGAGGCCTACGAGCAGTACTTC. Protein: CATGTSEAYEQYF.

This rearrangement joins TRBV4-3 to TRBJ2-7; unclear D gene. V was shortened by 0 bases and J by 3 bases, with 9 bases between the two germline ends. The CDR3 runs to 14 residues. Germline V gives CDR1 LGHNA, CDR2 YSLEER. The CDR3 DNA reads as TGCGCCAGCAGCCAAGAGTACAGTTACTACGAGCAGTACTTC. It codes for CASSQEYSYYEQYF.

The chain has TRBV7-8 and TRBJ1-2; D may be TRBD1 (5 bases). CDR3 length: 13 amino acids. Germline lookup yields CDR1 SGHVS and CDR2 FQNEAQ. V was pared by 5 bases and J by 6 bases, with 13 bases between. CDR3 region: CASSGQGRDGYTF. DNA for the CDR3: TGTGCCAGCAGCGGGCAGGGAAGGGATGGCTACACCTTC.

This clone has a single count. This chain connects TRBV2 to TRBJ2-1; a possible D gene is TRBD1 (6 bases). Germline V lookup: CDR1 SNHLY, CDR2 FYNNEI. Deletions cut 8 bases from V and 8 bases from J, with 25 bases between. The CDR3 has 16 amino acids. The CDR3 DNA is TGTGCCAGCCTTGCCCCGACAGGACTTAGGGTCGATGAGCAGTTCTTC. This encodes CASLAPTGLRVDEQFF.

This chain links TRBV19 with TRBJ2-1; 14 nucleotides match TRBD2. The V gene end was trimmed by 4 bases and the J gene end by 10 bases; junction bases not matched to a gene: 9. The CDR3 covers 16 residues. In germline, CDR1 is LNHDA, CDR2 SQIVND (reference sequence). The CDR3 nucleotides are TGTGCCAGTAGTACAAGACTAGCGGGAGGGCCGGGGGAGCAGTTCTTC. It specifies CASSTRLAGGPGEQFF.

This clone was detected once. The chain carries TRBV15 and TRBJ2-2, with D possibly matching TRBD2 (6 bases). Trimming cost V 0 bases and J 13 bases, with 15 bases left between them. CDR1 is LNHNV, CDR2 YYDKDF, per germline (reference sequence). The CDR3 is 14 amino acids. The CDR3 loop reads CATSRETVGGMLFF. DNA of the CDR3: TGTGCCACCAGCAGAGAAACAGTCGGCGGGATGCTGTTTTTT.

The CDR3, as DNA: TGTGCCAGCAGCGTACCGGGACAGGGGACTTCACCCCTCCACTTT. Translated: CASSVPGQGTSPLHF. The chain couples TRBV6-5 to TRBJ1-6; 10 bases align to TRBD1. The germline gives CDR1 MNHEY, CDR2 SVGAGI. The trim removed 6 bases at V and 9 bases at J, leaving 8 bases unmatched. This CDR3 contains 15 residues.

This clone was found a few times. CDR3 nucleotide sequence: TGCGCCAGCAGCCAGGACAGGGGGAAAGTAGAGACCCAGTACTTC. This sequence encodes CASSQDRGKVETQYF. The rearrangement uses TRBV5-1 and TRBJ2-5; the match to TRBD1 covers 10 bases. The ends lost 4 bases at V and 4 bases at J; junction bases unmatched: 7. From germline, CDR1 is SGHRS and CDR2 YFSETQ. CDR3 length: 15 residues.

This clone was seen only once. The chain uses TRBV6-5 and TRBJ2-7; 7 positions agree with TRBD2. The CDR3 contains 15 residues. V gave up 8 bases and J gave up 2 bases; unmatched junction bases: 12. Germline values: CDR1 MNHEY, CDR2 SVGAGI. The CDR3 sequence is CASGGGSRLTYEQYF. Here the CDR3 DNA reads TGTGCCAGCGGCGGCGGGAGTCGATTAACCTACGAGCAGTACTTC.

V usage is TRBV5-1 and J usage is TRBJ2-7; 10 bases fit TRBD2. In germline, CDR1 is SGHRS, CDR2 YFSETQ. CDR3 length equals 16 residues. After removal of 0 bases from V and 3 bases from J, the junction contained 6 bases not matched to a gene. The CDR3 region is CASSLASGRDLYEQYF. Written as DNA, the CDR3 is TGCGCCAGCAGCTTGGCGAGCGGGAGGGACCTCTACGAGCAGTACTTC.

V is TRBV7-9 and J is TRBJ2-3; no definite D call. The V gene's germline CDR1 is SEHNR and CDR2 FQNEAQ (reference sequence). This CDR3 has 12 amino acids. With 5 bases removed from V and 2 bases from J, the gap between germline ends came to 5 bases. The CDR3 DNA is TGTGCCAGCAGCCCAGACACAGATACGCAGTATTTT. This encodes CASSPDTDTQYF. Full variable domain (outside the CDR3, taken from reference TRBV7-9 and TRBJ2-3): DTGVSQNPRHKITKRGQNVTFRCDPISEHNRLYWYRQTLGQGPEFLTYFQNEAQLEKSRLLSDRFSAERPKGSFSTLEIQRTEQGDSAMYLCASSPDTDTQYFGPGTRLTVL.

The rearrangement uses TRBV25-1 and TRBJ2-1; the match to TRBD1 covers 12 bases. J was trimmed by 6 bases and V by 3 bases; bases with no gene match: 12. CDR1 MGHDK and CDR2 SYGVNS come from the germline V gene. The CDR3 covers 18 residues. The CDR3 sequence: CASSELHGTGGSSNEQFF. For the CDR3, the DNA is TGTGCCAGCAGTGAGCTCCATGGGACAGGGGGCAGCAGCAATGAGCAGTTCTTC.

The J gene is TRBJ2-2, the V gene TRBV5-5; 8 positions agree with TRBD1. CDR1 is SGHKS and CDR2 is YYEKEE in the germline V gene (reference sequence). The V and J ends lost 4 bases and 6 bases, in that order; junction bases with no gene match: 11. The CDR3 loop spans 16 amino acids. CDR3 in amino acids: CASSPGQGSGSGELFF. The CDR3 region has the DNA TGTGCCAGCAGCCCCGGACAGGGTTCTGGGTCCGGGGAGCTGTTTTTT.

This clone was found once. The rearrangement uses TRBV18 and TRBJ2-1; TRBD2 aligns across 9 bases. The germline CDR1 and CDR2 sequences are KGHSH and LQKENI. The CDR3 runs to 15 residues. Trimming took 2 bases from V and 5 from J; bases not matched to a gene: 4. CDR3 residues: CASSPSSGRNNEQFF. DNA of the CDR3: TGTGCCAGCTCACCAAGTAGCGGGAGAAACAATGAGCAGTTCTTC.

The rearrangement links TRBV28 to TRBJ2-7; perhaps TRBD2 as D (6 bases). V lost 7 bases and J lost 1, with 17 bases in between. The CDR3 covers 15 residues. CDR1 and CDR2 (germline): MDHEN, SYDVKM. CDR3 nucleotides: TGTGCCAGCACCTTCGGGGGTCCAACTTCCTACGAGCAGTACTTC. The encoded protein is CASTFGGPTSYEQYF.

The CDR3: CASGPRLAGSYNEQFF. CDR3 in DNA: TGTGCCAGCGGACCCAGACTAGCGGGGTCCTACAATGAGCAGTTCTTC. The chain joins TRBV2 to TRBJ2-1, with TRBD2 matching over 11 bases. The CDR3 length is 16 residues. J was trimmed by 1 base and V by 8 bases; bases with no gene match: 7. From germline, CDR1 is SNHLY and CDR2 FYNNEI.

Comments on this clone: This specimen includes other DNA sequences encoding the same CDR3. The chain uses TRBV7-3 and TRBJ2-3; 12 bases fit TRBD2. With V trimmed by 5 bases and J by 0 bases, 3 bases remained unmatched. The CDR3 contains 16 residues. CDR1 SGHTA and CDR2 FQGTGA come from the germline V gene. This CDR3 is CASSPGTSGSTDTQYF. CDR3 coding DNA: TGTGCCAGCAGCCCCGGGACTAGCGGGAGCACAGATACGCAGTATTTT.

The count of this clone is one. The chain uses TRBV18 and TRBJ2-3; D may be TRBD1 (5 bases). V was pared by 4 bases and J by 4 bases, with 9 bases between. The CDR3 runs to 13 residues. Germline values: CDR1 KGHSH, CDR2 LQKENI. In DNA form, the CDR3 reads TGTGCCAGCTCACAGGGGAATGCAGATACGCAGTATTTT. This codes for CASSQGNADTQYF.

The chain combines TRBV30 with TRBJ2-5; 10 nucleotides line up with TRBD2. This CDR3 is built from 15 residues. J gave up 5 bases and V 2 bases, and 8 bases lay outside the gene matches. Looked up from germline, CDR1 is GTSNPN and CDR2 is SVGIG (reference sequence). The CDR3 DNA follows: TGTGCCTGGAGTTCCCCAGGAGCGGGAGGGGAGACCCAGTACTTC. Its translation: CAWSSPGAGGETQYF.

This clone has more than one count but fewer than ten. This chain uses TRBV5-1 with TRBJ2-5; 7 nucleotides align to TRBD1. Germline CDR1 reads SGHRS; CDR2 reads YFSETQ. The CDR3 is 14 amino acids. Trimming took 3 bases from V and 4 from J; bases not matched to a gene: 6. This chain's CDR3 is CASSYDRVGETQYF. The CDR3 DNA reads TGCGCCAGCAGCTACGACAGGGTCGGAGAGACCCAGTACTTC. The whole variable domain, filled in from reference TRBV5-1 and TRBJ2-5, reads KAGVTQTPRYLIKTRGQQVTLSCSPISGHRSVSWYQQTPGQGLQFLFEYFSETQRNKGNFPGRFSGRQFSNSRSEMNVSTLELGDSALYLCASSYDRVGETQYFGPGTRLLVL.

This sequence joins TRBV28 and TRBJ2-7, with TRBD1 matching over 10 bases. This CDR3 is 14 amino acids long. V shed 3 bases, J shed 7 bases, and the junction held 6 bases outside the gene matches. Germline V gives CDR1 MDHEN, CDR2 SYDVKM. The DNA for the CDR3 is TGTGCCAGCAGTTTCCGGGGACAGGGGTTTGAGCAGTACTTC. Its translation: CASSFRGQGFEQYF.

The chain links TRBV7-2 to TRBJ2-5; D is uncertain. Trimming took 5 bases from V and 0 from J, leaving 7 bases between them. Germline V gives CDR1 SGHTA, CDR2 FQGNSA. The CDR3 is made up of 13 amino acids. In DNA, the CDR3 is TGTGCCAGCAGCGTTCCCAACCAAGAGACCCAGTACTTC. This encodes CASSVPNQETQYF. Full variable domain (missing parts from reference TRBV7-2 and TRBJ2-5): GAGVSQSPSNKVTEKGKDVELRCDPISGHTALYWYRQSLGQGLEFLIYFQGNSAPDKSGLPSDRFSAERTGGSVSTLTIQRTQQEDSAVYLCASSVPNQETQYFGPGTRLLVL.

This clone was observed a handful of times. The V gene is TRBV19, the J gene TRBJ2-7, with 7 bases matching TRBD1. This CDR3 spans 13 amino acids. J was trimmed by 2 bases and V by 8 bases; bases with no gene match: 6. Germline lookup yields CDR1 LNHDA and CDR2 SQIVND (reference sequence). The CDR3 nucleotides read TGTGCCAGTGGGAACAGGGGCCCCTACGAGCAGTACTTC. Protein sequence: CASGNRGPYEQYF.

The chain couples TRBV15 to TRBJ1-4, with D perhaps TRBD1 (6 bases). Germline assignment: CDR1 LNHNV and CDR2 YYDKDF (reference sequence). V lost 9 bases and J lost 8, with 19 bases in between. The CDR3 extends over 14 amino acids. The CDR3 loop reads CATRLNRDHEKLFF. CDR3 bases: TGTGCCACTCGGTTAAACAGGGACCACGAAAAACTGTTTTTT.

This clone was recorded a few times. The rearrangement joins TRBV7-3 to TRBJ2-2; D unresolved. Trimming pared 11 bases from V and 3 bases from J, leaving 10 bases between. Germline values: CDR1 SGHTA, CDR2 FQGTGA. The CDR3 length is 12 residues. The CDR3 region is CAPRSDTGELFF. CDR3 sequence (DNA): TGTGCCCCGCGATCCGACACCGGGGAGCTGTTTTTT.

V and J are TRBV2 and TRBJ2-1; a possible D gene is TRBD1 (6 bases). Per germline, CDR1 SNHLY and CDR2 FYNNEI. This CDR3 contains 16 residues. The V end was cut by 4 bases, the J end by 7 bases, with 20 bases between. This CDR3 reads CASSGGPRWERNEQFF. CDR3 coding DNA: TGTGCCAGCAGTGGGGGGCCTAGATGGGAACGGAATGAGCAGTTCTTC. Supplemented by reference TRBV2 and TRBJ2-1, the full variable domain reads EPEVTQTPSHQVTQMGQEVILRCVPISNHLYFYWYRQILGQKVEFLVSFYNNEISEKSEIFDDQFSVERPDGSNFTLKIRSTKLEDSAMYFCASSGGPRWERNEQFFGPGTRLTVL.

This clone showed up just once. CDR3 coding DNA: TGTGCCTCGCGGACAGGGGGCTTTAACACTGAAGCTTTCTTT. Its translation is CASRTGGFNTEAFF. V gene TRBV30 combines with J gene TRBJ1-1, with 11 bases fitting TRBD1. CDR3 length: 14 amino acids. Germline CDR1 GTSNPN, CDR2 SVGIG (reference sequence). The J segment lost 2 bases and the V segment lost 7 bases, leaving 6 bases of the junction unmatched. Together with reference TRBV30 and TRBJ1-1, the CDR3 gives the full variable domain: SQTIHQWPATLVQPVGSPLSLECTVEGTSNPNLYWYRQAAGRGLQLLFYSVGIGQISSEVPQNLSASRPQDRQFILSSKKLLLSDSGFYLCASRTGGFNTEAFFGQGTRLTVV.